The sequence of this T cell receptor (beta chain) was determined in a study of cytomegalovirus exposure and HLA in healthy donors. Study-wide points: Cytomegalovirus status, reportedly, was diagnosed with high specificity and sensitivity by the classifier. It was reported that TCR beta sequences correctly inferred the HLA-A and HLA-B alleles for most subjects. An analysis done earlier found most TCR beta V segments productive about 90% or about 30% of the time. In a later analysis, CMV-associated beta chains were mostly HLA-associated, it appeared.

CDR1 and CDR2 from the germline V gene are LGHNA and YSLEER. Trimming removed 4 bases from V and 0 bases from J, with 13 bases in between. CDR3 length equals 17 residues. Concerning this clone itself: Antigen: not known.

Vbeta (60) and Jbeta (13) primers were used in the PCR. Repertoires were generated with immunoSEQ multiplex PCR, while TCRdb's copy carries only in-frame clones and drops some. The sample contains 150,000 to 250,000 clones, 70% to 80% of which appear only once. Sequenced material: PBMCs. The rearrangement links TRBV4-3 to TRBJ2-6, with D possibly being TRBD2 (7 bases). The clonotype comes from a girl aged 5 to 17 in good health and CMV-seropositive. The chain's CDR3 is CASSPLGGLSGANVLTF. The CDR3 DNA is TGCGCCAGCAGCCCGCTGGGGGGGCTCTCTGGGGCCAACGTCCTGACTTTC.